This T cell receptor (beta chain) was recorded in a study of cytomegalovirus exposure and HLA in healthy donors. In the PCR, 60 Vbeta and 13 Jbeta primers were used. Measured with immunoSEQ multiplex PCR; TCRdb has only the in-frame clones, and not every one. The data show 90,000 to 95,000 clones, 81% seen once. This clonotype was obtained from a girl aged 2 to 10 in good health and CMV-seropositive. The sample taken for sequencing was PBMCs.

The CDR3 reads CASSRVKQGRQPQHF. The CDR3 region has the DNA TGTGCCAGCAGTAGGGTAAAGCAGGGCAGGCAGCCCCAGCATTTT. V gene TRBV2 combines with J gene TRBJ1-5; maybe TRBD1 (5 bases). The germline V gene has CDR1 SNHLY and CDR2 FYNNEI. This CDR3 has 15 residues. The V end lost 5 bases, the J end lost 7 bases, and 18 bases lay between the germline ends.